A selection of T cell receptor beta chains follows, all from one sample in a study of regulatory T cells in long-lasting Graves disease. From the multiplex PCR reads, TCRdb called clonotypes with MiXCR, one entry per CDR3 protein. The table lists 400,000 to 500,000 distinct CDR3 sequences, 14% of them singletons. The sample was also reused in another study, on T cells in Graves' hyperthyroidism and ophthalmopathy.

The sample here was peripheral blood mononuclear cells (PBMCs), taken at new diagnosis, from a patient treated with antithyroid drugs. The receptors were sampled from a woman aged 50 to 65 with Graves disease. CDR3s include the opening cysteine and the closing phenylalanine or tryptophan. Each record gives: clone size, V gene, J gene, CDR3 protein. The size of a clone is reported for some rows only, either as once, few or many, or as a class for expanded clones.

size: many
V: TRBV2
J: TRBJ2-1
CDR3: CASSARDRNNEQFF

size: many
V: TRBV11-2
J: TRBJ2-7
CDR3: CASSLDFGSYEQYF

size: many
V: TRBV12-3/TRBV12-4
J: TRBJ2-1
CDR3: CASRLTSGIGNEQFF

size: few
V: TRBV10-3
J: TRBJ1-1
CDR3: CAILGSEGDTEAFF

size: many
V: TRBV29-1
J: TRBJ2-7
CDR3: CSVEEVQGSEQYF

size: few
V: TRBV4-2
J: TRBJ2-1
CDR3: CASSQSFRSSYNEQFF

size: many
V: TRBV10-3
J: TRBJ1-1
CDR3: CAIRGGEAFF

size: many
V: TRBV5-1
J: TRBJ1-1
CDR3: CASSLVSGPNTEAFF

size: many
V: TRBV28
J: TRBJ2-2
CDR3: CASSPVRGGVNTGELFF

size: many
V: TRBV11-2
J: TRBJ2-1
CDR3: CASSRISGGTYNEQFF

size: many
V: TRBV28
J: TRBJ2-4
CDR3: CASSLFSRARGNIQYF

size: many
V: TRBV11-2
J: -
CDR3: CASSSGEAQYF

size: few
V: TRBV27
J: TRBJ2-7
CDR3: CASSKSETYEQYF

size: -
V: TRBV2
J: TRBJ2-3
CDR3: CASSGGDLSTDTQYF

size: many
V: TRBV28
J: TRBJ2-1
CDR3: CASSQTPFPEQFF

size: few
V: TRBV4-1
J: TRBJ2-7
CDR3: CASSHPPEGRYEQYF

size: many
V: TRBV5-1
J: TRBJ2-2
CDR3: CASSQFPGIELFF

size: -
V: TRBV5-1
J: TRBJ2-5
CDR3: CASSLGLDQETQYF

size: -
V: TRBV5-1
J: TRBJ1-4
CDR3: CASSRTDRTTNEKLFF

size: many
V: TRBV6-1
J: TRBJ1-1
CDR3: CASSLSLPERTEAFF

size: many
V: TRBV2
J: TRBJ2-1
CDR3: CASSLAGGGRYNEQFF

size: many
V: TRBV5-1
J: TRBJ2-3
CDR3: CASRDFAGGTDTQYF

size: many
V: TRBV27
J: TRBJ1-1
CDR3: CASSLNPYRGVASTEAFF

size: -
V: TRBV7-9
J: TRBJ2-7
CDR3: CASSLVLGLAGADLSYEQYF

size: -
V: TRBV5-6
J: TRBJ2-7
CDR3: CASSFIGTRPSYEQYF

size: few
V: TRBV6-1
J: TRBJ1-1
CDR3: CASSIHNTEAFF

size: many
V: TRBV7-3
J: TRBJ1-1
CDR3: CASRSPGSQNTEAFF

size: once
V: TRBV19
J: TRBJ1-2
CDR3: CASSRTGTGEFYGYTF

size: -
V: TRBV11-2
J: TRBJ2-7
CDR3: CASSSESSYNEQYF

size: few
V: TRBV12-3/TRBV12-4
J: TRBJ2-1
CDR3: CASGGTGGTYSYNEQFF

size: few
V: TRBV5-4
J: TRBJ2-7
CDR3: CASSLAGQGWDEQYF

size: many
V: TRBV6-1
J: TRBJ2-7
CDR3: CASSEVLAGLYEQYF

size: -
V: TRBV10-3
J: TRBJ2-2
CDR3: CATRQGPSTGELFF

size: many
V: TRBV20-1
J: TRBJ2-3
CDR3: CSARIAGSDTQYF

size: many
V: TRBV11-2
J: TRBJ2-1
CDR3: CASSLSGGTYNEQFF

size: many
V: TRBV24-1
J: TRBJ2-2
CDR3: CATLETLTGELFF

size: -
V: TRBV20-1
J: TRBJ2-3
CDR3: CSAIDLAGSKDTQYF

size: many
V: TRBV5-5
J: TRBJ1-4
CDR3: CASSLNPNEKLFF

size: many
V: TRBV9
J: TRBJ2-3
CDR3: CASSPGTSGSLTDTQYF

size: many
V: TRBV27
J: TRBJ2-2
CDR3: CASSPGRGAGELFF

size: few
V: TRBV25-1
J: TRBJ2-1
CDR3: CASSDLDRGKNEQFF

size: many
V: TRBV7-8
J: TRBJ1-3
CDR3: CASSLSLRADTIYF

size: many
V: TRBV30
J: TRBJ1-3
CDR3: CAWAGLTAPGNTIYF

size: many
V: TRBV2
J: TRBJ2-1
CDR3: CASSSPGPNEQFF

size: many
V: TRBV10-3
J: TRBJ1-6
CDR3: CAISPADRLGYNSPLHF

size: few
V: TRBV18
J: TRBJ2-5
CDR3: CASSPPRLASYQETQYF

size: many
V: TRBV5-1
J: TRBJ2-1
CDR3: CASSLGQNYNEQFF

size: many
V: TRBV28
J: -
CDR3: CASRSTSGRQLSQYF

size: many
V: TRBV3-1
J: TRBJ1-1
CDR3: CASSPPENTEAFF

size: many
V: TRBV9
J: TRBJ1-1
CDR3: CASSAGQQNTEAFF

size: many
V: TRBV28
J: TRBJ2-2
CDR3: CASSSRGTGELFF

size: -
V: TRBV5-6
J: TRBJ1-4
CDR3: CASSLIQGQEKLFF

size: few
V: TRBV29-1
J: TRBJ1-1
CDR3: CSADAGNTEAFF

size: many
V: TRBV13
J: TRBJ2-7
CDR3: CASSGDRDRAYEQYF

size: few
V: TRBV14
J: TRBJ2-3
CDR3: CASSQDLNGDTDTQYF